The entry that follows covers one TCR beta chain sequence. The antigen is unknown. This sample was included in a study of cytomegalovirus exposure and HLA in healthy donors. In the study overall: Researchers previously reported finding 90 million to 130 million unique TCR beta sequences from 150 million to 200 million T cells. Study results and caveats: In an earlier analysis, in roughly 600 donors, most V segments appeared productive either ~87% or ~30% of the time. A missense variant in DCLRE1C was later tied to TCR beta V- and J-gene trimming.

The CDR3 loop spans 14 amino acids. With 2 bases clipped from V and 5 bases from J, the junction kept 5 bases outside the gene matches. From germline, CDR1 is SGHVS and CDR2 FQNEAQ. 60 Vbeta and 13 Jbeta primers were used in PCR. Profiling relied on immunoSEQ multiplex PCR, and the TCRdb table lists in-frame clones only, not all of them. The listing contains 80,000 to 100,000 clones. This rearrangement joins TRBV7-8 to TRBJ2-5; 7 bases are shared with TRBD2. The source material was PBMCs. This sequence originates from a middle-aged man in good health and CMV-seropositive. The CDR3 nucleotides read TGTGCCAGCAGCTTAAGGCCACTAGCGGAGACCCAGTACTTC. Protein product: CASSLRPLAETQYF. Full variable domain (remainder filled in from reference TRBV7-8 and TRBJ2-5): GAGVSQSPRYKVAKRGQDVALRCDPISGHVSLFWYQQALGQGPEFLTYFQNEAQLDKSGLPSDRFFAERPEGSVSTLKIQRTQQEDSAVYLCASSLRPLAETQYFGPGTRLLVL.